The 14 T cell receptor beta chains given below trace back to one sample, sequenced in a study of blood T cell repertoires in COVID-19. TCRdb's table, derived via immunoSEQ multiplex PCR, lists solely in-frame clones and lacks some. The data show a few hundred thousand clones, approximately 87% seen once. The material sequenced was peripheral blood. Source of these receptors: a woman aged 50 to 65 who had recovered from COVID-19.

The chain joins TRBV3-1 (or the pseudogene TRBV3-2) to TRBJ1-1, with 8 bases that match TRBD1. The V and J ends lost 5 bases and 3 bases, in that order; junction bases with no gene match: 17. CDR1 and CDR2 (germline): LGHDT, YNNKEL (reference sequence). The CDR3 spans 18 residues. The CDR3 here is CASSKGSVVARGHTEAFF. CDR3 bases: TGTGCCAGCAGCAAAGGATCCGTGGTCGCCAGGGGGCACACTGAAGCTTTCTTT.

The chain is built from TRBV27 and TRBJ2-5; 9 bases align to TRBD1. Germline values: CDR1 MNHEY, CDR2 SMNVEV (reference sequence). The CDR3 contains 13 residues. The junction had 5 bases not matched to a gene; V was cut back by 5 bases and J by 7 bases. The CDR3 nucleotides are TGTGCCAGCAGTCAAGGGACAGGGACGACCCAGTACTTC. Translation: CASSQGTGTTQYF.

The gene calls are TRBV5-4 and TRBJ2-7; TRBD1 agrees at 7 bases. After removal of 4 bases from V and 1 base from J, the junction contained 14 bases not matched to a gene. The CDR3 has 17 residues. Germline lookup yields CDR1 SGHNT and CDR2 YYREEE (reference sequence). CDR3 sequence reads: CASSPRRDRLRSYEQYF. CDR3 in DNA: TGTGCCAGCAGCCCGAGAAGGGACAGACTTAGATCCTACGAGCAGTACTTC.

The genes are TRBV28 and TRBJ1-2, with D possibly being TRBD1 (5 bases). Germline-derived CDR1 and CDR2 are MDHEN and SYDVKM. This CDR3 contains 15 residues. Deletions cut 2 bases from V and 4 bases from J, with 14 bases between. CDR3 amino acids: CASSLRQGHLYGYTF. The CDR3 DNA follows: TGTGCCAGCAGTTTAAGGCAGGGCCACCTCTATGGCTACACCTTC.

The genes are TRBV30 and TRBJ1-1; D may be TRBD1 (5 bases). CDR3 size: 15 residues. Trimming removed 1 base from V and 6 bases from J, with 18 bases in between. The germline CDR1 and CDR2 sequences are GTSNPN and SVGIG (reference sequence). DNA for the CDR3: TGTGCCTGGAGTGCCAGACAGTTAAGAGATGCTGAAGCTTTCTTT. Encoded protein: CAWSARQLRDAEAFF.

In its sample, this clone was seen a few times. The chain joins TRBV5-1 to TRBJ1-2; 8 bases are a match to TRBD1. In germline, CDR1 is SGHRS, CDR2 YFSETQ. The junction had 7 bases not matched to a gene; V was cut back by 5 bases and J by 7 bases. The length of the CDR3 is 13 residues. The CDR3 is CASRETGAPGYTF. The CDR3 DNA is TGCGCCAGCAGGGAGACAGGGGCGCCTGGCTACACCTTC.

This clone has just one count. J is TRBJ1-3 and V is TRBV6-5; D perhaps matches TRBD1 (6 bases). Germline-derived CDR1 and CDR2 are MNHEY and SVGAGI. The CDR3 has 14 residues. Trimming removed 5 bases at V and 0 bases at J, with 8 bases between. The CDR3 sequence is CASSTGSSGNTIYF. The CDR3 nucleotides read TGTGCCAGCAGTACAGGGAGCTCTGGAAACACCATATATTTT.

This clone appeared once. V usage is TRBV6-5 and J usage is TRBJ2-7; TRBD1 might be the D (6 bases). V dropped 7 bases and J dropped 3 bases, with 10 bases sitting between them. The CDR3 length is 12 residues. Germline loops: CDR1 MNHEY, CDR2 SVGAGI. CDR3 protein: CASKGQHYEQYF. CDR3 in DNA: TGTGCCAGCAAAGGACAGCACTACGAGCAGTACTTC.

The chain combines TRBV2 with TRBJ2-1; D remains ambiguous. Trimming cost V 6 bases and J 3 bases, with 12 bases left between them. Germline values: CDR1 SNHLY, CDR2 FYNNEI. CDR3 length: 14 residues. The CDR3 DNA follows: TGTGCCAGCAGAAGGAGACCCTACTACAATGAGCAGTTCTTC. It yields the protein CASRRRPYYNEQFF.

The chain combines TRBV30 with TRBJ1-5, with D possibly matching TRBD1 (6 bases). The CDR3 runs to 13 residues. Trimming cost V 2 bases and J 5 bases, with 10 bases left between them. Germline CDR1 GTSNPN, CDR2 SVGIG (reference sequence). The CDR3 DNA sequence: TGTGCCTGGAGTATGTCAGGGGATCAGCCCCAGCATTTT. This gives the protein CAWSMSGDQPQHF.

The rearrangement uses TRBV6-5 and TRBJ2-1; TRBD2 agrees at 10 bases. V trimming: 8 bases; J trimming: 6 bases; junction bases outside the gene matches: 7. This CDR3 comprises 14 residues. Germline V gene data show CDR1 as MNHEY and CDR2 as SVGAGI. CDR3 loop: CASLSSGSFNEQFF. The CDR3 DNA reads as TGTGCCAGCCTATCTAGCGGGAGTTTCAATGAGCAGTTCTTC.

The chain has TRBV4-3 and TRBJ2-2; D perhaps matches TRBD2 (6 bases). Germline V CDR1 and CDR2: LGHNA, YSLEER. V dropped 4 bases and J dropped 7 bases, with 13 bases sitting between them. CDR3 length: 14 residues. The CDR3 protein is CASSRTMSDGELFF. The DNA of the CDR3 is TGCGCCAGCAGCCGGACTATGTCTGACGGGGAGCTGTTTTTT.

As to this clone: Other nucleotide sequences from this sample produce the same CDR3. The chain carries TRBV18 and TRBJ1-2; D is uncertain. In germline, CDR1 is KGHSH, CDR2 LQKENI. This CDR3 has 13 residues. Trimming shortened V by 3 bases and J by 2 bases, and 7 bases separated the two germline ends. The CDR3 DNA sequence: TGTGCCAGCTCACCCTCAGGCAACTATGGCTACACCTTC. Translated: CASSPSGNYGYTF. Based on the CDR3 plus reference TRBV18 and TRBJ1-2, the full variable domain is NAGVMQNPRHLVRRRGQEARLRCSPMKGHSHVYWYRQLPEEGLKFMVYLQKENIIDESGMPKERFSAEFPKEGPSILRIQQVVRGDSAAYFCASSPSGNYGYTFGSGTRLTVV.

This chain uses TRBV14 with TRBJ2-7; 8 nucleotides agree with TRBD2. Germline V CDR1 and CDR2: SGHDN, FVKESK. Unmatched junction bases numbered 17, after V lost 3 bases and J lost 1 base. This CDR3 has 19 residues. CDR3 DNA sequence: TGTGCCAGCAGCCACCCTAAGGCGACTCCTAGCGGGTATTCCTACGAGCAGTACTTC. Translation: CASSHPKATPSGYSYEQYF.